Sequencing of this T cell receptor beta chain was carried out in a study of tumor and adjacent non-tumor tissue in lung cancer. Overall study results and limits: TCR diversity was significantly greater in tumor than normal lung tissue.

This clonotype was seen only once. Its antigen remains unidentified. The CDR3 runs 15 residues. V gave up 6 bases and J gave up 1 base; unmatched junction bases: 9. CDR1 SEHNR and CDR2 FQNEAQ come from the germline V gene (reference sequence). The template was RNA from unsorted bulk tissue. TCRbeta libraries were built with three rounds of nested PCR, modified from ARM-PCR. TCRdb used MiXCR to reprocess the multiplex PCR reads, holding one entry per CDR3 protein. The sample shows some 71,000 distinct CDR3 sequences, about two thirds of them seen only once. The chain recombines TRBV7-9 with TRBJ2-7, with TRBD1 matching over 7 bases. The receptor comes from a woman aged 40 to 50 with non-small cell lung cancer. Source material: lung tumor tissue. The DNA of the CDR3 is TGTGCCAGCAGTTTGGGACAGACAGTTTCCTACGAGCAGTACTTC. It codes for CASSLGQTVSYEQYF.